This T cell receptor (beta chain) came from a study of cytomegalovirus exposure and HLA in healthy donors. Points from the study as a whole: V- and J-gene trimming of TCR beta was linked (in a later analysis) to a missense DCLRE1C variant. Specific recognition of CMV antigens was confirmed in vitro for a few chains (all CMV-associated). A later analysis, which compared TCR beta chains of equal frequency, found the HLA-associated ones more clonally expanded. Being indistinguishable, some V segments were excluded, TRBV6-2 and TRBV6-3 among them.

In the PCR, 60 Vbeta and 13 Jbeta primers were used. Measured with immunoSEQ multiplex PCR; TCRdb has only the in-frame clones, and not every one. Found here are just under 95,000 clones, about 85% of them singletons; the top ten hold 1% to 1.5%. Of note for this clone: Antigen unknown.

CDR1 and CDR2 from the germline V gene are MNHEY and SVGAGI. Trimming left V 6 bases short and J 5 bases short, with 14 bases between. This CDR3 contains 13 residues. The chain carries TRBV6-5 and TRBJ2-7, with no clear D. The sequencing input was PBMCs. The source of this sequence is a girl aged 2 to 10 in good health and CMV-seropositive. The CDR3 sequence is CASRYGSSHEQYF. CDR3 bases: TGTGCCAGCAGATACGGTAGTAGCCACGAGCAGTACTTC.